The 9 T cell receptor beta chains presented below share a single source sample, sequenced in a study of read filtering for tumor transcriptome and immune sequencing. The library was built from about 400 ng RNA with molecular barcoded adaptors for alpha/delta and beta/gamma chains. TCRdb re-called the reads with MiXCR, one entry per CDR3 protein. The repertoire holds 50,000 or so distinct CDR3 sequences, with approximately 12% as singletons. The sequenced sample consisted of a population of CD138-negative cells sorted from bone marrow. These receptors all stem from a donor aged 40 or older with multiple myeloma.

This clonotype was detected many times. The rearrangement uses TRBV10-3 and TRBJ2-3; maybe TRBD2 (6 bases). This CDR3 is built from 17 residues. V was shortened by 2 bases and J by 1 base, with 16 bases between the two germline ends. CDR1 and CDR2 (germline): ENHRY, SYGVKD. Here the CDR3 reads CAISEGTSSGGTDTQYF. CDR3 nucleotide sequence: TGTGCCATCAGTGAGGGAACTAGCTCTGGGGGCACAGATACGCAGTATTTT.

Ten or more counts support this clonotype. The chain couples TRBV4-2 to TRBJ2-7; D ambiguous. The CDR3 length is 15 residues. Trimming left V 1 base short and J 4 bases short, with 14 bases between. Germline V gives CDR1 LGHNA, CDR2 YNFKEQ. The CDR3: CASSQGGPPTYEQYF. DNA of the CDR3: TGTGCCAGCAGCCAAGGTGGGCCGCCGACATACGAGCAGTACTTC.

This clonotype was detected ten times or more. The chain carries TRBV29-1 and TRBJ2-5, with 8 bases matching TRBD2. Germline assignment: CDR1 SQVTM and CDR2 ANQGSEA. The CDR3 has 12 residues. V was pared by 5 bases and J by 5 bases, with 4 bases of the junction left unmatched. The CDR3 reads CSVSGSGETQYF. Written as DNA, the CDR3 is TGCAGCGTTAGCGGGAGTGGGGAGACCCAGTACTTC.

V gene TRBV6-1 combines with J gene TRBJ2-4; D uncertain. The germline gives CDR1 MNHNS, CDR2 SASEGT. Trimming left V 4 bases short and J 3 bases short, with 19 bases between. This CDR3 has 17 residues. For the CDR3, the DNA is TGTGCCAGCAGTGTATCCTTATCGACGGCGATCAAAAACATTCAGTACTTC. Translated: CASSVSLSTAIKNIQYF.

With regard to this clonotype: A much larger clone sits a single nucleotide away, making a read error possible. This sequence joins TRBV12-3 or TRBV12-4 and TRBJ2-2; D may be TRBD1 or TRBD2 (5 bases each). This CDR3 has 17 amino acids. Deletions cut 3 bases from V and 2 bases from J, with 16 bases between. CDR3 in DNA: TGTGCCAGCAGTTTCGGGGTGTGGGGGAAAAACACCGGGGAGCTGTTTTTT. This encodes CASSFGVWGKNTGELFF.

Concerning this clonotype: This likely stems from a read error, as it lies one base from a far larger clone. The J gene is TRBJ2-1, the V gene TRBV7-9; the match to TRBD2 covers 12 bases. This CDR3 spans 15 amino acids. Germline CDR1 SEHNR, CDR2 FQNEAQ (reference sequence). The CDR3 DNA reads as TGTGCCAGCAGCCTAACTAGCGGGAGGACAAATGTGCAGTTCTTC. It specifies CASSLTSGRTNVQFF.

At least ten counts were recorded for this clonotype. The rearrangement joins TRBV5-4 to TRBJ2-3, with 11 bases aligning to TRBD2. This CDR3 spans 16 amino acids. The germline CDR1 and CDR2 sequences are SGHNT and YYREEE (reference sequence). The ends lost 0 bases at V and 0 bases at J; junction bases unmatched: 0. In nucleotides, the CDR3 is TGTGCCAGCAGCTTGGGGACTAGCGGGAGCACAGATACGCAGTATTTT. It specifies CASSLGTSGSTDTQYF.

This clonotype was seen only once. This may stem from a read error, because a much larger clone lies one nucleotide away. This chain uses TRBV18 with TRBJ1-5; TRBD1 matches 8 bases. This CDR3 comprises 14 residues. Germline CDR1 is KGHSH and CDR2 is LQKENI. The CDR3 loop is CASSSRDRNRPQHF. The CDR3 coding sequence is TGTGCCAGTTCTTCGAGGGACAGGAATCGGCCCCAGCATTTT.

This clonotype was counted at least ten times. The rearrangement links TRBV5-1 to TRBJ2-2, with TRBD1 matching 8 bases. CDR3 length equals 16 residues. The J segment lost 3 bases and the V segment lost 0 bases, leaving 4 bases of the junction unmatched. The germline gives CDR1 SGHRS, CDR2 YFSETQ. CDR3 region: CASSLGQGADTGELFF. The CDR3 nucleotides are TGCGCCAGCAGCTTGGGGCAGGGGGCCGACACCGGGGAGCTGTTTTTT.